This passage covers 22 T cell receptor beta chains from one sample sequenced in a study of cytomegalovirus exposure and HLA in healthy donors. Using immunoSEQ multiplex PCR, the repertoire was profiled, and TCRdb retains in-frame clones only, with some absent. The data contain more than 75,000 clones, 90% to 95% of them singletons. The sequencing sample was made of PBMCs. Every receptor here comes from a young man in good health and CMV-seronegative.

The V call is TRBV5-1, the J call TRBJ2-7; 8 positions match TRBD1. CDR1 and CDR2 from the germline V gene are SGHRS and YFSETQ. J gave up 6 bases and V 4 bases, and 9 bases lay outside the gene matches. This CDR3 contains 14 residues. This CDR3 reads CASSLDRAISEQYF. In nucleotides, the CDR3 is TGCGCCAGCAGCCTGGACAGGGCTATCTCCGAGCAGTACTTC.

This clone was detected once. One end of the junction fails to match germline, which may point to a read error. This sample also contains other DNA sequences that code for the same CDR3. The chain employs TRBV18 and TRBJ1-2; TRBD1 aligns across 8 bases. This CDR3 has 15 residues. The germline CDR1 and CDR2 sequences are KGHSH and LQKENI. This chain's CDR3 is CASSSRTGTVFGYTF. The CDR3 DNA sequence: TGTGCCAGCTCATCTCGGACAGGGACCGTATTTGGCTATACCTTC.

V usage is TRBV7-2 and J usage is TRBJ2-3; TRBD1 is a possible D gene (6 bases). V shed 4 bases and J shed 7 bases, with 12 bases lying between them. The CDR3 totals 13 residues. The germline gives CDR1 SGHTA, CDR2 FQGNSA. The CDR3 DNA is TGTGCCAGCAGCTCGTCGGACAGATATACGCAGTATTTT. Protein product: CASSSSDRYTQYF. Combining the CDR3 with reference TRBV7-2 and TRBJ2-3 gives the whole variable domain GAGVSQSPSNKVTEKGKDVELRCDPISGHTALYWYRQSLGQGLEFLIYFQGNSAPDKSGLPSDRFSAERTGGSVSTLTIQRTQQEDSAVYLCASSSSDRYTQYFGPGTRLTVL.

The chain combines TRBV6-1 with TRBJ1-2; D is ambiguous. The CDR3 spans 12 residues. V was pared by 4 bases and J by 4 bases, with 7 bases between. The germline gives CDR1 MNHNS, CDR2 SASEGT. The DNA for the CDR3 is TGTGCCAGCAGTGTCACAGCCTATGGCTACACCTTC. Protein product: CASSVTAYGYTF.

This chain uses TRBV4-1 with TRBJ1-1, with D perhaps matching TRBD1 (6 bases). CDR1 MGHRA and CDR2 YSYEKL come from the germline V gene. The CDR3 has 20 residues. Trimming removed 6 bases from V and 2 bases from J, with 31 bases in between. DNA of the CDR3: TGCGCCAGCAGGGGGTTGAGGTCCCAACAGGGAGTGGGACACAACACTGAAGCTTTCTTT. This codes for CASRGLRSQQGVGHNTEAFF.

The chain joins TRBV5-8 to TRBJ1-2; TRBD1 might be the D (5 bases). The CDR3 sequence is 18 residues long. Trimming removed 0 bases from V and 0 bases from J, with 18 bases in between. The germline CDR1 and CDR2 sequences are SGHTS and YDEGEE. The CDR3 loop is CASSLGRDSTLANYGYTF. The CDR3 nucleotides are TGTGCCAGCAGCTTGGGCCGGGACTCCACATTAGCTAACTATGGCTACACCTTC.

The V gene is TRBV4-1, the J gene TRBJ2-3, with 7 bases that match TRBD1. With V trimmed by 0 bases and J by 3 bases, 3 bases remained unmatched. The CDR3 length is 15 residues. Germline V gene data show CDR1 as MGHRA and CDR2 as YSYEKL. The CDR3 spells CASSQEGRGTDTQYF. DNA of the CDR3: TGCGCCAGCAGCCAAGAAGGCAGGGGGACAGATACGCAGTATTTT.

The chain combines TRBV6-4 with TRBJ2-6; 7 nucleotides align to TRBD1. CDR3 length: 16 amino acids. V was pared by 5 bases and J by 2 bases, with 6 bases of the junction left unmatched. Germline V gene data show CDR1 as MRHNA and CDR2 as SNTAGT. The CDR3 spells CASSHGTGAGANVLTF. The CDR3 DNA reads as TGTGCCAGCAGTCATGGAACAGGGGCTGGGGCCAACGTCCTGACTTTC.

The chain combines TRBV11-1 with TRBJ2-7; 7 nucleotides match TRBD1. The CDR3 runs 16 residues. The trim removed 1 base at V and 4 bases at J, leaving 10 bases unmatched. Germline CDR1 SGHAT, CDR2 FQDESV (reference sequence). The DNA for the CDR3 is TGTGCCAGCAGCTTAGACCAGACAGGGAGTATGTACGAGCAGTACTTC. Protein sequence: CASSLDQTGSMYEQYF.

The chain combines TRBV5-8 with TRBJ1-4, with a tentative D call TRBD1 (5 bases). The V gene's germline CDR1 is SGHTS and CDR2 YDEGEE. CDR3 length: 14 amino acids. Between the trimmed V and J ends, which lost 5 bases and 11 bases, there was a span of 19 bases. The CDR3 reads CASSSGPPSGKLFF. Written as DNA, the CDR3 is TGTGCCAGCAGTTCGGGACCGCCAAGCGGGAAACTGTTTTTT. The variable domain in full, with the rest retrieved from reference TRBV5-8 and TRBJ1-4, is EAGVTQSPTHLIKTRGQQATLRCSPISGHTSVYWYQQALGLGLQFLLWYDEGEERNRGNFPPRFSGRQFPNYSSELNVNALELEDSALYLCASSSGPPSGKLFFGSGTQLSVL.

This clone occurred once. The gene calls are TRBV28 and TRBJ2-3; D gene ambiguous. The germline V gene encodes CDR1 MDHEN and CDR2 SYDVKM. CDR3 length: 15 residues. Trimming took off 4 bases at V and 2 bases at J, with 13 bases between the two ends. As DNA, the CDR3 is TGTGCCAGCAGTTCCCTTCGGGTGATCACAGATACGCAGTATTTT. Protein sequence: CASSSLRVITDTQYF.

This clone is labeled medium-sized (0.01 to 0.1%). The chain carries TRBV27 and TRBJ1-5; the D gene is possibly TRBD1 (5 bases). The germline V gene has CDR1 MNHEY and CDR2 SMNVEV (reference sequence). V was shortened by 1 base and J by 0 bases, with 10 bases between the two germline ends. The CDR3 runs to 16 residues. CDR3 region: CASSLYWGGSNQPQHF. The CDR3 DNA sequence: TGTGCCAGCAGTTTATATTGGGGCGGTAGCAATCAGCCCCAGCATTTT.

The chain links TRBV10-3 to TRBJ2-7; 12 bases are shared with TRBD1. Trimming removed 3 bases from V and 4 bases from J; junction bases left unmatched: 7. This CDR3 contains 16 residues. The V gene's germline CDR1 is ENHRY and CDR2 SYGVKD. DNA for the CDR3: TGTGCCATCAGTGACCCCGGGACAGGGGGCTTGTACGAGCAGTACTTC. This gives the protein CAISDPGTGGLYEQYF.

The rearrangement links TRBV28 to TRBJ1-2; weak D call: TRBD1 (6 bases). The CDR3 sequence is 15 residues long. Trimming cost V 1 base and J 8 bases, with 17 bases left between them. Looked up from germline, CDR1 is MDHEN and CDR2 is SYDVKM. CDR3 sequence: CASSLLGHYQEGYTF. CDR3 nucleotides: TGTGCCAGCAGTTTATTGGGACACTACCAGGAAGGCTACACCTTC.

The count of this clone is one. This chain links TRBV2 with TRBJ1-2; 7 bases map to TRBD1. This CDR3 is built from 16 residues. With V trimmed by 4 bases and J by 4 bases, 12 bases remained unmatched. The germline V gene has CDR1 SNHLY and CDR2 FYNNEI. The CDR3: CASSVKGGSSGYGYTF. CDR3 nucleotides: TGTGCCAGCAGTGTCAAAGGGGGCAGCTCGGGCTATGGCTACACCTTC.

In this sample, this clone is medium-sized (0.01 to 0.1%). The chain recombines TRBV6-1 with TRBJ1-2; 7 nucleotides match TRBD1. This CDR3 has 14 amino acids. Germline CDR1 MNHNS, CDR2 SASEGT. V lost 5 bases and J lost 2; bases outside the gene matches: 5. The CDR3 sequence is CASSFQGQNYGYTF. Written as DNA, the CDR3 is TGTGCCAGCAGTTTTCAGGGACAGAACTATGGCTACACCTTC.

J is TRBJ2-2 and V is TRBV6-4; the match to TRBD1 covers 11 bases. V lost 6 bases to trimming and J lost 3 bases; unmatched junction nucleotides: 3. The CDR3 runs to 15 residues. CDR1 and CDR2 from the germline V gene are MRHNA and SNTAGT. The CDR3 bases are TGTGCCAGCAGCCCGGGACAGGGGGACACCGGGGAGCTGTTTTTT. It codes for CASSPGQGDTGELFF.

This rearrangement joins TRBV5-1 to TRBJ1-2, with a weak D call TRBD1 (6 bases). CDR1 SGHRS and CDR2 YFSETQ come from the germline V gene. V lost 0 bases, J lost 8 bases, and 17 bases lay in between. This CDR3 region has 15 residues. As DNA, the CDR3 is TGCGCCAGCAGCTTGGCCCGGACAGTAACTATGGGCTACACCTTC. Translation gives CASSLARTVTMGYTF.

This sequence joins TRBV10-2 and TRBJ2-2, with 10 nucleotides matching TRBD2. CDR1 and CDR2 from the germline V gene are WSHSY and SAAADI. V dropped 3 bases and J dropped 4; count of bases not matched to a gene: 8. This CDR3 has 17 amino acids. The CDR3 protein is CASSEGAGGPGTGELFF. The CDR3, as DNA: TGCGCCAGCAGTGAAGGAGCGGGGGGGCCCGGCACCGGGGAGCTGTTTTTT.

The CDR3 region is CASRKDLSNQPQHF. Written as DNA, the CDR3 is TGTGCCAGCAGGAAGGACTTAAGCAATCAGCCCCAGCATTTT. The chain couples TRBV2 to TRBJ1-5, with D unresolved. Trimming removed 6 bases at V and 1 base at J, with 10 bases between. Germline V gives CDR1 SNHLY, CDR2 FYNNEI. The length of the CDR3 is 14 residues.

The chain combines TRBV5-1 with TRBJ2-5; 8 bases map to TRBD1. There are 16 residues in the CDR3. V dropped 0 bases and J dropped 4; count of bases not matched to a gene: 8. In germline, CDR1 is SGHRS, CDR2 YFSETQ. The CDR3 sequence: CASSLAGQGAGETQYF. In nucleotides, the CDR3 is TGCGCCAGCAGCTTGGCCGGGCAGGGGGCGGGAGAGACCCAGTACTTC.

The CDR3 nucleotides read TGTGCCATCAGTGACCCTCGGACAGGGAACACTGAAGCTTTCTTT. Its translation is CAISDPRTGNTEAFF. J is TRBJ1-1 and V is TRBV10-3, with TRBD1 matching 7 bases. The CDR3 covers 15 residues. Germline V gene sequence: CDR1 ENHRY, CDR2 SYGVKD. Losses at the gene ends were 3 bases for V and 1 base for J; bases not matched to a gene: 5.